This T cell receptor beta chain was sequenced for a study of T cells expressing NK-cell markers. Each CDR3 protein gets one entry in TCRdb, which reprocessed the 5' RACE reads and gives no DNA. The sample has around 110,000 distinct CDR3 sequences. The CDR3 is made up of 18 amino acids. Germline loops: CDR1 SGHRS, CDR2 YFSETQ. This TCR was recovered from a woman between 18 and 70 years old in good health. Material: blood T cells: a sorted CD56 or NKG2C T cell subset, CD4+ or CD8+ T cells, or bulk PBMC T cells (not recorded which). V gene TRBV5-1 combines with J gene TRBJ2-1; TCRdb lists TRBD2, though no DNA is available to test this call. CDR3 protein: CASSLETVSGEWYNEQFF. Full variable domain (remainder filled in from reference TRBV5-1 and TRBJ2-1): KAGVTQTPRYLIKTRGQQVTLSCSPISGHRSVSWYQQTPGQGLQFLFEYFSETQRNKGNFPGRFSGRQFSNSRSEMNVSTLELGDSALYLCASSLETVSGEWYNEQFFGPGTRLTVL.